This T cell receptor beta chain was captured in a study of post-analysis software for immune sequencing data. General study points: TRBV5-6, TRBV5-1 and TRBV20-1 belonged to a set of about five TRBV segments that were more frequent in patients than controls. Significantly lower normalized Chao1 diversity was found in patients with multiple sclerosis relative to controls.

The CDR3 is 13 amino acids. With 6 bases clipped from V and 3 bases from J, the junction kept 6 bases outside the gene matches. CDR1 and CDR2 from the germline V gene are SQVTM and ANQGSEA. TCR beta cDNA libraries had unique molecular identifiers. TCRdb reprocessed the PCR reads via MiXCR and lists one record per CDR3 protein. The sample holds 750,000 to 950,000 distinct CDR3 sequences, 35% to 55% seen once. On this clonotype itself: Its target is unknown.

This receptor was taken from a girl between 5 and 17 years old with multiple sclerosis. The rearrangement joins TRBV29-1 to TRBJ2-3; TRBD2 aligns across 7 bases. Sequenced input: blood. Here the CDR3 DNA reads TGCAGCGTGAAAGCGGGAAGGACAGATACGCAGTATTTT. Its protein product is CSVKAGRTDTQYF.